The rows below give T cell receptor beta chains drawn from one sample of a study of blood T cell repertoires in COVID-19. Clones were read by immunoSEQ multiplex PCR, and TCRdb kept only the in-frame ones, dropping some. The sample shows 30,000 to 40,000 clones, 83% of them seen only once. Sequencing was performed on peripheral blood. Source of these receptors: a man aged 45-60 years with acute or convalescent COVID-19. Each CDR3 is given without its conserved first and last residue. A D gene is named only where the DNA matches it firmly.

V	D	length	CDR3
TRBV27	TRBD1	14	ASSLRGTGTFEGQY
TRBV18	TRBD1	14	ASSPSTGVDTGELF
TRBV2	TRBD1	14	ASSDPGQATNTEAF
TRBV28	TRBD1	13	ASSSPWTGNEKLF
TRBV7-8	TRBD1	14	ASSIGQGFGTDTQY
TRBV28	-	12	ASRDSATNEKLF
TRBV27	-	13	ASSFVLGDYNEQF
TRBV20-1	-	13	SASRAGGHLYEQY
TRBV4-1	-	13	ASSQTGGGGQPQH
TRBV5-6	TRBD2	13	ASSALAGLYNEQF
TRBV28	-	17	ASSALDDWVGRMNTEAF
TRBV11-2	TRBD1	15	ASSPTPSTGGKETQY
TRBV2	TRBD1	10	ASRGDSYEQY
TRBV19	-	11	ASSSGRASPLH
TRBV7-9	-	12	ASSLGGLQETQY
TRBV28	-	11	ASSSYGQETQY
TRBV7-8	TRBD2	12	ASSLGAGGETQY
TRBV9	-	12	ASSVAVGPYEQY
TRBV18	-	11	ASSLNRDTEAF
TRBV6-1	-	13	ASSEGEGAGEKLF
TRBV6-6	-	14	ASSPGETTRNYGYT
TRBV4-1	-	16	ASSQEAPRGSYTGELF
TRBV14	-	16	ASSQGGGIGKGKDEQY
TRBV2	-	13	ASSEWPGGTYGYT
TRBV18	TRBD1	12	ASSPGTELRGYT
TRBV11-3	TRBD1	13	ASSSPGGRNYEQY
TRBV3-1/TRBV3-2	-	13	ASSPAPGSTYEQY
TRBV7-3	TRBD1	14	ASSLISGQGSYGYT
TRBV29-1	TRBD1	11	SVQTGGDYGYT
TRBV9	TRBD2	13	ASSVRLAGPDTQY
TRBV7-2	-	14	ASSSYRQTSNEKLF
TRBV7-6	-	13	ASSLAQGSGNTIY
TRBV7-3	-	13	ASSFSGSFTDTQY
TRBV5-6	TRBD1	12	ASSQGTGDQPQH
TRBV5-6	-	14	ASSLGGPRGDQPQH
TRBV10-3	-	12	AISATGTNEKLF
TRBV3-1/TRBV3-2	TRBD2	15	ASSQDLSGGASNEQF
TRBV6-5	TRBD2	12	ASRIAGGLETQY
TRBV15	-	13	ATSSHPGLQETQY
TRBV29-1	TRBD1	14	SVESPDRGTEYEQY
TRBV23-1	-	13	ASSQPGPYNSPLH
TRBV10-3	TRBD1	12	AISGDSSYNEQF
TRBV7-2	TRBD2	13	ASSLRGLVGGELF
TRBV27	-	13	ASSFEAGPSNEQF
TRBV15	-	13	ATSRAGVQGTEAF
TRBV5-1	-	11	ASSLVGGYEQY
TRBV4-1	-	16	ASSQVGYSRGWGETQY
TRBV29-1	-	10	SGDISYNEQF